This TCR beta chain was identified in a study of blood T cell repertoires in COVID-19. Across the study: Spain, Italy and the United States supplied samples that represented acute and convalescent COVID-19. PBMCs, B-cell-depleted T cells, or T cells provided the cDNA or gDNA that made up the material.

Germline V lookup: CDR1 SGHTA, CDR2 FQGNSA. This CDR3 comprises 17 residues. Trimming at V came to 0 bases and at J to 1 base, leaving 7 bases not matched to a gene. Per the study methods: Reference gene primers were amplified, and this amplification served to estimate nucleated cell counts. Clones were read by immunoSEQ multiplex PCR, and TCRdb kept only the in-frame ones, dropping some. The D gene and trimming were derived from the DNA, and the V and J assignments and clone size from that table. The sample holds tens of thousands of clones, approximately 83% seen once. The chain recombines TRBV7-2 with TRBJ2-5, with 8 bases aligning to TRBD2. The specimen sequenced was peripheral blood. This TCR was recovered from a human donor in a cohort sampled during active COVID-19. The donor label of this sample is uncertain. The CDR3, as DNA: TGTGCCAGCAGCTTAGCAGGAGCGGGGGCCCTCCAAGAGACCCAGTACTTC. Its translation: CASSLAGAGALQETQYF.